The rows below give T cell receptor beta chains drawn from one sample of a study of OX40 agonist ivuxolimab in advanced cancers. Libraries were prepared by immunoSEQ multiplex PCR; TCRdb keeps only in-frame clonotypes and omits some of them. The sample contains roughly 150,000 clones, roughly 94% of which appear only once. The sequences come from CD4+ or CD8+ T cells sorted from blood, collected in a trial of the OX40 agonist ivuxolimab. The receptors originated from an adult with an advanced solid tumor such as melanoma, head and neck, liver or kidney cancer. Each CDR3 is given with its conserved first and last residue. D genes are given only for firm matches. Size tells how often a clone was seen (once, few, many) or the class of an expanded clone, and some rows leave it out.

cdr3_aa	cdr3_nt	v_call	clone_size	d_call	cdr3_length	j_call
CASSSGTVKEKLFF	TGTGCCAGCAGTTCCGGGACAGTTAAAGAAAAACTGTTTTTT	TRBV28	.	TRBD1	14	TRBJ1-4
CASSEHSGASGANVLTF	TGTGCCAGCAGTGAACATAGCGGGGCCAGCGGGGCCAACGTCCTGACTTTC	TRBV6-1	.	TRBD2	17	TRBJ2-6
CASSYRQGTGELFF	TGTGCCAGCAGCTATCGACAGGGGACCGGGGAGCTGTTTTTT	TRBV7-9	once	TRBD1	14	TRBJ2-2
CASSLVSDNYGYTF	TGTGCCAGCAGCTTGGTTTCTGATAACTATGGCTACACCTTC	TRBV5-4	once	.	14	TRBJ1-2
CASSIQGAVTEAFF	TGTGCCAGTAGTATTCAGGGGGCTGTCACTGAAGCTTTCTTT	TRBV19	.	TRBD1	14	TRBJ1-1
CASRSQFGNQPQHF	TGTGCCAGCCGTTCGCAGTTCGGCAATCAGCCCCAGCATTTT	TRBV28	.	.	14	TRBJ1-5
CASSLSLHLSSTDTQYF	TGTGCCAGCAGTTTAAGCCTCCATCTTTCTAGCACAGATACGCAGTATTTT	TRBV28	.	.	17	TRBJ2-3
CATSRDWGGEQYF	TGTGCCACCAGCAGAGATTGGGGGGGCGAGCAGTACTTC	TRBV15	.	TRBD2	13	TRBJ2-7
CSVEQGAIGNTIYF	TGCAGCGTTGAACAGGGGGCTATTGGAAACACCATATATTTT	TRBV29-1	.	TRBD1	14	TRBJ1-3
CASSPPETDTQYF	TGTGCCAGCAGCCCCCCTGAGACAGATACGCAGTATTTT	TRBV5-4	.	.	13	TRBJ2-3
CASSLNDRGTGGELFF	TGCGCCAGCAGCTTGAACGACAGGGGGACGGGCGGGGAGCTGTTTTTT	TRBV5-1	.	TRBD1	16	TRBJ2-2
CASSPGLAGISYNEQFF	TGTGCCAGTAGTCCGGGACTAGCGGGGATTTCCTACAATGAGCAGTTCTTC	TRBV19	.	TRBD2	17	TRBJ2-1
CASTNKWDTEAFF	TGTGCCAGCACTAACAAGTGGGACACTGAAGCTTTCTTT	TRBV6-5	.	.	13	TRBJ1-1
CASSQGNRDEQYF	TGTGCCAGCAGCCAAGGTAACAGGGACGAGCAGTACTTC	TRBV14	.	.	13	TRBJ2-7
CASSQEGDTQYF	TGTGCCAGCAGCCAAGAAGGAGATACGCAGTATTTT	TRBV7-2	.	.	12	TRBJ2-3
CASSYSMVGYQEQYF	TGTGCCAGCAGTTACTCGATGGTAGGATACCAGGAGCAGTACTTC	TRBV6-5	.	.	15	TRBJ2-7
CASSLRISAGGGQQYF	TGTGCCAGCAGCTTAAGAATTTCAGCGGGAGGGGGGCAGCAGTACTTC	TRBV7-8	.	TRBD2	16	TRBJ2-7
CASVPSGQGFYEQYF	TGTGCCAGCGTCCCGTCGGGACAGGGATTTTACGAGCAGTACTTC	TRBV11-2	.	TRBD1	15	TRBJ2-7
CASSSTGTAHAYEQYF	TGTGCCAGCTCATCGACCGGGACAGCCCATGCCTACGAGCAGTACTTC	TRBV18	.	TRBD1	16	TRBJ2-7
CASTPTGGGDYGYTF	TGTGCCAGCACCCCGACAGGGGGCGGGGACTATGGCTACACCTTC	TRBV5-5	.	TRBD1	15	TRBJ1-2
CASSYTTGVGANVLTF	TGTGCCAGCAGTTACACGACAGGGGTCGGGGCCAACGTCCTGACTTTC	TRBV6-6	.	TRBD1	16	TRBJ2-6
CASSLALRSGSTKETQYF	TGCGCCAGCAGCTTAGCCCTAAGGAGCGGGAGTACCAAAGAGACCCAGTACTTC	TRBV5-1	.	TRBD2	18	TRBJ2-5
CASLAPGGLTEAFF	TGTGCCAGCCTCGCTCCTGGGGGGCTCACTGAAGCTTTCTTT	TRBV28	.	.	14	TRBJ1-1
CAWRRGFSSTGANVLTF	TGTGCCTGGAGACGGGGGTTCTCGTCGACTGGGGCCAACGTCCTGACTTTC	TRBV30	.	.	17	TRBJ2-6
CASRPQGGSNQPQHF	TGTGCCAGCAGACCTCAGGGTGGGAGCAATCAGCCCCAGCATTTT	TRBV6-6	.	.	15	TRBJ1-5
CAIRGQGKNIQYF	TGTGCCATTCGGGGACAGGGAAAAAACATTCAGTACTTC	TRBV10-3	.	TRBD1	13	TRBJ2-4
CASSLQGQTQYF	TGCGCCAGCAGCTTGCAGGGCCAGACCCAGTACTTC	TRBV5-1	few	.	12	TRBJ2-5
CASSPGQGLSYEQYF	TGTGCCAGCTCACCCGGACAGGGCCTGTCCTACGAGCAGTACTTC	TRBV18	.	TRBD1	15	TRBJ2-7
CSVRTGREQYF	TGCAGTGTTAGGACAGGGCGCGAGCAGTACTTC	TRBV20-1	.	TRBD1	11	TRBJ2-7
CASKGQSPTEKLFF	TGTGCCAGCAAAGGACAGAGCCCTACTGAAAAACTGTTTTTT	TRBV18	.	.	14	TRBJ1-4
CASSRTLLQDTNTGELFF	TGCGCCAGCAGCCGGACCTTGCTACAGGATACGAACACCGGGGAGCTGTTTTTT	TRBV4-1	.	.	18	TRBJ2-2
CASSVVASGGATDTQYF	TGTGCCAGCAGCGTAGTGGCTAGCGGGGGGGCCACAGATACGCAGTATTTT	TRBV9	.	TRBD2	17	TRBJ2-3
CASSMRLGRQETQYF	TGTGCCAGTAGTATGAGACTGGGGCGACAAGAGACCCAGTACTTC	TRBV19	.	.	15	TRBJ2-5
CASSLDTDTQYF	TGTGCCAGCAGCTTAGACACAGATACGCAGTATTTT	TRBV7-2	once	.	12	TRBJ2-3
CASSLDGGGSNQPQHF	TGTGCCAGCAGCTTAGACGGAGGGGGGAGCAATCAGCCCCAGCATTTT	TRBV7-2	.	.	16	TRBJ1-5